What follows are 29 T cell receptor beta chains derived from one specimen sequenced in a study of PD-1 blockade in classical Hodgkin lymphoma. Data came from immunoSEQ multiplex PCR; TCRdb stores just in-frame clones and leaves some out. The sample has tens of thousands of clones, around 74% seen once. Time point defined: cycle 4 day 1 (C4D1), after less than 7 weeks of nivolumab. Each of the patients experienced relapse following autologous stem cell transplantation, and their brentuximab vedotin exposure differed. The sample was peripheral blood mononuclear cells (PBMCs), taken before the fourth cycle of nivolumab. These receptors were collected from a human donor with classical Hodgkin lymphoma.

In its sample, this clone was seen once. Other nucleotide sequences in the sample specify the same CDR3. The chain employs TRBV15 and TRBJ2-5; D gene ambiguous. The length of the CDR3 is 14 residues. V was shortened by 0 bases and J by 1 base, with 6 bases between the two germline ends. Germline V gene sequence: CDR1 LNHNV, CDR2 YYDKDF (reference sequence). This CDR3 reads CATSRDRVQETQYF. Here the CDR3 DNA reads TGTGCCACCAGCAGAGACCGGGTCCAAGAGACCCAGTACTTC.

To note about this clone: Germline is not matched at one junction end, which may reflect a read error. Other DNA sequences within the sample encode an identical CDR3. The V gene is TRBV7-7, the J gene TRBJ2-5; D not resolved. Germline V gives CDR1 SSHAT, CDR2 FNYEAQ (reference sequence). This CDR3 comprises 13 residues. CDR3 nucleotide sequence: TGTGCTAGCAGCCTAGGATTCCAAGAGACCCAGTACTTC. Its protein product is CASSLGFQETQYF. The full variable domain, with the rest looked up from reference TRBV7-7 and TRBJ2-5, is GAGVSQSPRYKVTKRGQDVTLRCDPISSHATLYWYQQALGQGPEFLTYFNYEAQPDKSGLPSDRFSAERPEGSISTLTIQRTEQRDSAMYRCASSLGFQETQYFGPGTRLLVL.

V gene TRBV7-9 combines with J gene TRBJ1-1; TRBD1 aligns across 7 bases. The CDR3 is 15 amino acids. Germline CDR1 reads SEHNR; CDR2 reads FQNEAQ (reference sequence). The J segment lost 0 bases and the V segment lost 5 bases, leaving 6 bases of the junction unmatched. The CDR3 reads CASSDPTGVNTEAFF. As DNA, the CDR3 is TGTGCCAGCAGCGACCCAACAGGGGTGAACACTGAAGCTTTCTTT.

This clone came up many times. V and J are TRBV11-2 and TRBJ2-7, with D possibly TRBD1 on 6 matching bases. In germline, CDR1 is SGHAT, CDR2 FQNNGV. The CDR3 has 14 amino acids. The V end was cut by 1 base, the J end by 4 bases, with 11 bases between. The CDR3 nucleotides are TGTGCCAGCAGCTTAGGTCCCCAGGGGTACGAGCAGTACTTC. This sequence encodes CASSLGPQGYEQYF.

The chain's CDR3 is CASSWLMGTSEQYF. As DNA, the CDR3 is TGTGCCAGTAGTTGGCTGATGGGTACCAGCGAGCAGTACTTC. The V and J genes are TRBV19 and TRBJ2-7; D is uncertain. This CDR3 is 14 amino acids long. The V end was cut by 5 bases, the J end by 6 bases, with 17 bases between. Germline CDR1 and CDR2: LNHDA and SQIVND (reference sequence).

V usage is TRBV21-1 and J usage is TRBJ1-4; the D call TRBD1 from the table was never checked on the DNA. TRBV21-1 is designated a pseudogene. The length of the CDR3 is 14 residues. CDR3 in DNA: TGTGCCAGCAGCTACAGGGGAACAAATGAAAAACTGTTTTTT. It codes for CASSYRGTNEKLFF.

The gene calls are TRBV5-1 and TRBJ2-1; D might be TRBD2 (5 bases). The CDR3 loop spans 14 amino acids. In germline, CDR1 is SGHRS, CDR2 YFSETQ. V lost 4 bases and J lost 0, with 8 bases in between. The DNA of the CDR3 is TGCGCCAGCAGCCCCGGGAACTCCTACAATGAGCAGTTCTTC. It translates to CASSPGNSYNEQFF.

This chain joins TRBV23-1 and TRBJ2-6; the D is unclear. TRBV23-1 is flagged as an ORF with uncertain function. The CDR3 runs 17 residues. V lost 3 bases and J 1 base, leaving 13 bases between the germline ends. The CDR3 here is CASSHRPTQSGANVLTF. Here the CDR3 DNA reads TGCGCCAGCAGTCACCGCCCGACACAGTCTGGGGCCAACGTCCTGACTTTC.

This clone was detected only once. The V call is TRBV2, the J call TRBJ1-4; D unresolved. Per the germline V gene, CDR1 is SNHLY and CDR2 is FYNNEI. The CDR3 has 11 amino acids. Trimming left V 7 bases short and J 12 bases short, with 12 bases between. The DNA for the CDR3 is TGTGCCAGCAAGTATTCGGCAGAACTGTTTTTT. Amino acids: CASKYSAELFF.

The chain recombines TRBV27 with TRBJ2-7; perhaps TRBD1 as D (5 bases). Trimming pared 0 bases from V and 4 bases from J, leaving 16 bases between. The CDR3 is 16 residues long. Germline CDR1 and CDR2: MNHEY and SMNVEV (reference sequence). The CDR3 DNA sequence: TGTGCCAGCAGTTTATCGGGGCAGGGTAATGGGTACGAGCAGTACTTC. It translates to CASSLSGQGNGYEQYF.

V is TRBV6-6 and J is TRBJ2-5; the D gene is possibly TRBD2 (6 bases). V lost 3 bases and J 5 bases, leaving 16 bases between the germline ends. The CDR3 extends over 15 amino acids. The germline CDR1 and CDR2 sequences are MNHNY and SVGAGI (reference sequence). The CDR3 is CASSYILVAGETQYF. The CDR3 nucleotides read TGTGCCAGCAGTTATATACTTGTGGCGGGGGAGACCCAGTACTTC.

This chain connects TRBV19 to TRBJ2-1; D uncertain. CDR3 length: 14 amino acids. Per the germline V gene, CDR1 is LNHDA and CDR2 is SQIVND (reference sequence). V shed 1 base and J shed 12 bases, with 16 bases lying between them. The CDR3 DNA reads TGTGCCAGTAGTATAGGGGTCCCGACGGCCTCGCAGTTCTTC. It translates to CASSIGVPTASQFF.

The rearrangement uses TRBV5-4 and TRBJ1-4; 10 positions match TRBD1. The CDR3 sequence is 16 residues long. V was clipped by 0 bases and J by 8 bases; unmatched bases: 7. Germline V gene sequence: CDR1 SGHNT, CDR2 YYREEE (reference sequence). CDR3 protein: CASSLGGDRGGEKLFF. DNA for the CDR3: TGTGCCAGCAGCTTGGGCGGGGACAGGGGTGGGGAAAAACTGTTTTTT.

The chain carries TRBV7-2 and TRBJ2-3, with 13 bases fitting TRBD2. Losses at the gene ends were 6 bases for V and 3 bases for J; bases not matched to a gene: 3. This CDR3 region has 15 residues. From germline, CDR1 is SGHTA and CDR2 FQGNSA. CDR3 in amino acids: CASSRTSGSTDTQYF. The CDR3 DNA reads as TGTGCCAGCAGTCGGACTAGCGGGAGTACAGATACGCAGTATTTT.

The V call is TRBV18, the J call TRBJ2-2; 9 positions match TRBD1. Germline V gene data show CDR1 as KGHSH and CDR2 as LQKENI. J gave up 7 bases and V 3 bases, and 6 bases lay outside the gene matches. The CDR3 runs to 15 residues. CDR3 sequence reads: CASSPQTGGNGELFF. The CDR3 coding sequence is TGTGCCAGCTCACCGCAAACAGGGGGCAACGGGGAGCTGTTTTTT.

This chain connects TRBV7-8 to TRBJ1-1; D is perhaps TRBD1 (6 bases). With 6 bases removed from V and 3 bases from J, the gap between germline ends came to 17 bases. CDR1 is SGHVS, CDR2 FQNEAQ, per germline. This CDR3 has 15 amino acids. In DNA form, the CDR3 reads TGTGCCAGCAGTACGACAGGTGGGGGATACACTGAAGCTTTCTTT. It specifies CASSTTGGGYTEAFF.

The chain combines TRBV5-1 with TRBJ2-7; tentative D call: TRBD2 (6 bases). CDR1 is SGHRS and CDR2 is YFSETQ in the germline V gene. This CDR3 spans 15 amino acids. V lost 5 bases and J 3 bases, leaving 18 bases between the germline ends. Here the CDR3 reads CASSTFSGEIYEQYF. DNA of the CDR3: TGCGCCAGCAGTACCTTTAGCGGAGAAATCTACGAGCAGTACTTC.

A single count supports this clone. The gene calls are TRBV19 and TRBJ2-7; 7 bases line up with TRBD1. V lost 6 bases to trimming and J lost 7 bases; unmatched junction nucleotides: 9. Germline CDR1 is LNHDA and CDR2 is SQIVND (reference sequence). CDR3 length: 13 residues. CDR3 in amino acids: CASSRQGLGEQYF. In DNA form, the CDR3 reads TGTGCCAGTAGCCGACAGGGTCTGGGGGAGCAGTACTTC.

This clone was found once. V is TRBV19 and J is TRBJ1-5, with 9 bases matching TRBD1. The CDR3 is made up of 16 amino acids. Trimming removed 4 bases from V and 3 bases from J; junction bases left unmatched: 7. CDR1 LNHDA and CDR2 SQIVND come from the germline V gene (reference sequence). The CDR3 region is CASSRLTGGINQPQHF. The CDR3, as DNA: TGTGCCAGTAGTAGACTGACAGGGGGTATCAATCAGCCCCAGCATTTT.

This chain uses TRBV6-5 with TRBJ1-5, with 7 bases identical to TRBD1. Trimming took 8 bases from V and 6 from J; bases not matched to a gene: 7. CDR1 and CDR2 (germline): MNHEY, SVGAGI. The CDR3 is made up of 13 amino acids. CDR3 in amino acids: CASGKTGRQPQHF. DNA for the CDR3: TGTGCCAGCGGGAAGACAGGGCGTCAGCCCCAGCATTTT.

This clone was picked up a small number of times. The chain uses TRBV6-6 and TRBJ1-4; D not certain. The ends were cut back, 3 bases at V and 5 bases at J, with 13 bases in the middle. This CDR3 contains 15 residues. Germline V gene sequence: CDR1 MNHNY, CDR2 SVGAGI (reference sequence). The CDR3 loop reads CASSYDLTHNEKLFF. The CDR3 bases are TGTGCCAGCAGTTATGACCTAACACACAATGAAAAACTGTTTTTT.

A word on this clone: Other DNA sequences in this sample translate to the same CDR3. This chain connects TRBV9 to TRBJ1-1; 10 bases match TRBD1. The V gene end was trimmed by 3 bases and the J gene end by 8 bases; junction bases not matched to a gene: 4. Germline V CDR1 and CDR2: SGDLS, YYNGEE. The CDR3 totals 13 residues. CDR3 protein: CASSALGQGEAFF. DNA for the CDR3: TGTGCCAGCAGCGCCTTGGGACAGGGGGAAGCTTTCTTT.

The gene calls are TRBV6-5 and TRBJ2-5; maybe TRBD2 (6 bases). Deletions cut 4 bases from V and 5 bases from J, with 17 bases between. The CDR3 sequence is 15 residues long. Per the germline V gene, CDR1 is MNHEY and CDR2 is SVGAGI. The CDR3: CASSSSTLSGETQYF. DNA of the CDR3: TGTGCCAGCAGTTCCTCGACTTTAAGCGGGGAGACCCAGTACTTC.

CDR3 sequence reads: CASSQSGRSTDTQYF. The CDR3 DNA reads as TGTGCCAGCAGCCAGAGCGGGAGGTCCACAGATACGCAGTATTTT. The chain links TRBV11-3 to TRBJ2-3, with 9 bases aligning to TRBD2. The junction had 5 bases not matched to a gene; V was cut back by 5 bases and J by 2 bases. This CDR3 spans 15 amino acids. CDR1 SGHNT and CDR2 YENEEA come from the germline V gene.

The rearrangement joins TRBV7-9 to TRBJ2-3; the D is unclear. Between the trimmed V and J ends, which lost 2 bases and 4 bases, there was a span of 7 bases. The CDR3 length is 13 residues. In germline, CDR1 is SEHNR, CDR2 FQNEAQ (reference sequence). CDR3 in amino acids: CASSLNVPDTQYF. CDR3 DNA: TGTGCCAGCAGCTTAAATGTTCCAGATACGCAGTATTTT.

The V gene is TRBV5-1, the J gene TRBJ2-5; D tentatively fits TRBD1 or TRBD2 (5 bases each). Trimming stripped 0 bases from V and 5 bases from J, with 20 bases between. Germline lookup yields CDR1 SGHRS and CDR2 YFSETQ. The CDR3 spans 17 residues. The CDR3 coding sequence is TGCGCCAGCAGCTTGGCCCGGGACGGATTGATGGTGGAGACCCAGTACTTC. Translating gives CASSLARDGLMVETQYF.

This clone was observed a few times. The rearrangement links TRBV28 to TRBJ2-3, with D tentatively TRBD1 or TRBD2 (5 bases each). CDR1 is MDHEN and CDR2 is SYDVKM in the germline V gene. Trimming took 7 bases from V and 3 from J, leaving 14 bases between them. This CDR3 contains 14 residues. In DNA form, the CDR3 reads TGTGCCAGCACTACGTGGGGGAGTACAGATACGCAGTATTTT. Translated, it gives CASTTWGSTDTQYF.

V is TRBV4-2 and J is TRBJ2-3; D possibly corresponds to TRBD2 (5 bases). The CDR3 contains 15 residues. Germline V gene sequence: CDR1 LGHNA, CDR2 YNFKEQ. V lost 5 bases and J 3 bases, leaving 15 bases between the germline ends. The CDR3, as DNA: TGTGCCAGCAGCTTAGGTAGTGGGAGAACAGATACGCAGTATTTT. Translating gives CASSLGSGRTDTQYF.

The V call is TRBV7-2, the J call TRBJ2-4; D is perhaps TRBD1 (5 bases). Trimming left V 6 bases short and J 2 bases short, with 14 bases between. The CDR3 loop spans 15 amino acids. Germline CDR1 is SGHTA and CDR2 is FQGNSA. The CDR3, as DNA: TGTGCCAGCAGTTCGTTGACAGCCTCCAAAAACATTCAGTACTTC. This translates into CASSSLTASKNIQYF.